This T cell receptor beta chain came from a study of T cells in Graves' hyperthyroidism and ophthalmopathy. TCR beta CDR3 regions were amplified from RNA. HTBI primers were the set used in a first-round RT-PCR of the TCR CDR3. One entry per CDR3 protein, called by TCRdb with MiXCR from the multiplex PCR reads. The profile shows roughly 380,000 distinct CDR3 sequences, roughly 14% of them singletons. The study left out patients who had uncontrolled infection, other autoimmune disease, pregnancy or lactation. This CDR3 comprises 13 residues. Trimming removed 3 bases from V and 4 bases from J, with 9 bases in between. This clonotype was seen repeatedly, ten times or more.

Sequences were obtained from blood. This sequence joins TRBV12-3 or TRBV12-4 and TRBJ2-5; no clear D gene. The source is an older woman with Graves' hyperthyroidism. Here the CDR3 reads CASSFSLGETQYF. The DNA for the CDR3 is TGTGCCAGCAGTTTCAGCTTGGGAGAGACCCAGTACTTC.